Listed here are 10 T cell receptor beta chains from one sample, sequenced in a study of blood T cell repertoires in COVID-19. Profiling relied on immunoSEQ multiplex PCR, and the TCRdb table lists in-frame clones only, not all of them. The data show about 280,000 clones, about 89% seen once. Sequenced input: peripheral blood. All receptors come from a man aged 35 to 55 with active or convalescent COVID-19.

This chain links TRBV5-6 with TRBJ2-7; 7 bases match TRBD1. The V segment lost 5 bases and the J segment 2 bases; nucleotides outside the gene matches: 13. The CDR3 contains 16 residues. Germline lookup yields CDR1 SGHDT and CDR2 YYEEEE. CDR3 sequence (DNA): TGTGCCAGCAGGCCCCTAGACAGGGAAAGTCCCTACGAGCAGTACTTC. Translated, it gives CASRPLDRESPYEQYF. Complete variable domain (other parts from reference TRBV5-6 and TRBJ2-7): DAGVTQSPTHLIKTRGQQVTLRCSPKSGHDTVSWYQQALGQGPQFIFQYYEEEERQRGNFPDRFSGHQFPNYSSELNVNALLLGDSALYLCASRPLDRESPYEQYFGPGTRLTVT.

The chain carries TRBV9 and TRBJ1-1, with D unresolved. The CDR3 is made up of 15 amino acids. V lost 4 bases and J lost 4, with 17 bases in between. The germline V gene has CDR1 SGDLS and CDR2 YYNGEE. CDR3 region: CASSQRAGEGTEAFF. In DNA form, the CDR3 reads TGTGCCAGCAGCCAGAGGGCAGGCGAGGGCACTGAAGCTTTCTTT.

The rearrangement links TRBV5-8 to TRBJ1-4, with D unresolved. CDR3 length equals 15 residues. Trimming removed 4 bases at V and 7 bases at J, with 17 bases between. Per germline, CDR1 SGHTS and CDR2 YDEGEE. This chain's CDR3 is CASSQRLNTREKLFF. The DNA of the CDR3 is TGTGCCAGCAGCCAACGTTTAAACACCCGTGAAAAACTGTTTTTT.

The V and J genes are TRBV7-3 and TRBJ2-1; 7 nucleotides align to TRBD1. Germline loops: CDR1 SGHTA, CDR2 FQGTGA. The CDR3 is 13 residues long. The ends lost 2 bases at V and 10 bases at J; junction bases unmatched: 5. CDR3 DNA: TGTGCCAGCAGCTTAGATCAGACAGGGGAGCAGTTCTTC. Translated: CASSLDQTGEQFF.

The chain joins TRBV7-3 to TRBJ2-1, with D perhaps matching TRBD1 (5 bases). V was pared by 3 bases and J by 10 bases, with 13 bases between. The CDR3 contains 13 residues. The germline V gene has CDR1 SGHTA and CDR2 FQGTGA. The CDR3 loop reads CASSFSTGHEQFF. The CDR3 nucleotides are TGTGCCAGCAGCTTTTCTACAGGCCACGAGCAGTTCTTC.

The J gene is TRBJ1-6, the V gene TRBV2; 12 bases match TRBD1. Trimming at V came to 4 bases and at J to 9 bases, leaving 4 bases not matched to a gene. This CDR3 contains 15 residues. Germline V gives CDR1 SNHLY, CDR2 FYNNEI. CDR3 sequence reads: CASSVGQGAFSPLHF. CDR3 bases: TGTGCCAGCAGTGTGGGACAGGGGGCATTTTCACCCCTCCACTTT.

The CDR3 sequence is CASTGGLGRAGELFF. For the CDR3, the DNA is TGTGCCAGTACCGGCGGACTAGGGCGGGCCGGGGAGCTGTTTTTT. V gene TRBV19 combines with J gene TRBJ2-2; 7 bases are shared with TRBD2. The CDR3 extends over 15 amino acids. In germline, CDR1 is LNHDA, CDR2 SQIVND (reference sequence). V lost 7 bases and J lost 6; bases outside the gene matches: 11.

This clone was picked up one time. The rearrangement links TRBV30 to TRBJ1-1; 7 bases are a match to TRBD1. The germline gives CDR1 GTSNPN, CDR2 SVGIG (reference sequence). This CDR3 comprises 17 residues. The V gene end was trimmed by 2 bases and the J gene end by 5 bases; junction bases not matched to a gene: 17. CDR3 loop: CAWSPILMDRPKTEAFF. Written as DNA, the CDR3 is TGTGCCTGGAGTCCAATCCTAATGGACAGGCCGAAAACTGAAGCTTTCTTT. Full variable domain (outside the CDR3, taken from reference TRBV30 and TRBJ1-1): SQTIHQWPATLVQPVGSPLSLECTVEGTSNPNLYWYRQAAGRGLQLLFYSVGIGQISSEVPQNLSASRPQDRQFILSSKKLLLSDSGFYLCAWSPILMDRPKTEAFFGQGTRLTVV.

The V and J genes are TRBV5-4 and TRBJ2-7, with 7 bases lining up with TRBD2. Germline trimming cut 4 bases from V and 0 bases from J; bases unmatched to any gene: 4. The CDR3 covers 14 residues. Germline values: CDR1 SGHNT, CDR2 YYREEE (reference sequence). The CDR3 loop reads CASSAGEGSYEQYF. CDR3 nucleotides: TGTGCCAGCAGCGCGGGAGAGGGCTCCTACGAGCAGTACTTC.

J is TRBJ2-1 and V is TRBV10-3; tentative D call: TRBD2 (6 bases). Germline CDR1 is ENHRY and CDR2 is SYGVKD. V was pared by 7 bases and J by 15 bases, with 19 bases between. The CDR3 totals 12 residues. The chain's CDR3 is CAIMGVGEVRFF. CDR3 DNA sequence: TGTGCCATCATGGGCGTGGGGGAGGTACGGTTCTTC.